The T cell receptor beta chain under discussion was sequenced for a study of molecular identifiers for immune sequencing clone quantification. From the PCR reads, TCRdb called clonotypes with MiXCR, one entry per CDR3 protein. Of 40,000 to 50,000 distinct CDR3 sequences listed, 15% to 20% were seen once; the top ten hold more than 0.95%. Study observations and caveats: Reportedly, one cell's Jurkat TCR RNA was detected within 1,100,000 naive CD8 cells. A shared barcode on identical TCR molecules could lead to underestimated sizes for highly expanded clones.

This clonotype was counted at least ten times. The target antigen is unknown. Germline assignment: CDR1 LGHDT and CDR2 YNNKEL (reference sequence). Trimming took 3 bases from V and 2 from J; bases not matched to a gene: 3. This CDR3 is 16 amino acids long. Naive CD8 libraries used about 20,000 to 1,000,000 sorted cells and 10%, 30% or 50% RNA. Sequencing was performed on naive CD8+ T cells from blood, with Jurkat cell RNA spiked in. The subset was: FACS-sorted CD8+CD4-CCR7+CD45RA+ naive T cells. This receptor was identified in a human donor in good health. Some libraries in this study had Jurkat cell RNA spiked in. The J gene is TRBJ2-7, the V gene TRBV3-1; 14 nucleotides line up with TRBD2. The DNA of the CDR3 is TGTGCCAGCAGCCACGGGACTAGCGGGGGTCCCTACGAGCAGTACTTC. Its translation: CASSHGTSGGPYEQYF.